This T cell receptor beta chain comes out of a study of T cells expressing NK-cell markers. TCRdb re-called the 5' RACE reads and shows each CDR3 protein once, DNA omitted. This table lists more than 400,000 distinct CDR3 sequences. The specimen sequenced was blood T cells: a sorted CD56 or NKG2C T cell subset, CD4+ or CD8+ T cells, or bulk PBMC T cells (not recorded which). This receptor was taken from a woman aged 18 to 75 in good health.

The CDR3 reads CSASQRGGASQHF. The J gene is TRBJ1-5, the V gene TRBV20-1; TCRdb's D call of TRBD1 is untestable without DNA. The germline gives CDR1 DFQATT, CDR2 SNEGSKA (reference sequence). The CDR3 extends over 13 amino acids.